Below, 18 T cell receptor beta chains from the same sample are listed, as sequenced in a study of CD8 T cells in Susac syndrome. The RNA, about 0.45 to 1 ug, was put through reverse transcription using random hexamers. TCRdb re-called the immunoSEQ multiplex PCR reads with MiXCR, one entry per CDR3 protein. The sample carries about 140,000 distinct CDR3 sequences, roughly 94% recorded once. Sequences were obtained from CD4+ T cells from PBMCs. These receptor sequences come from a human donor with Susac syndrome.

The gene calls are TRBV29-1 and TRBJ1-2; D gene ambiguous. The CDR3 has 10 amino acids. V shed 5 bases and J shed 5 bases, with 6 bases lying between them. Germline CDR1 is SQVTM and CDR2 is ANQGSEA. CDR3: CSVLRYGYTF. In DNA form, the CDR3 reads TGCAGCGTTTTACGATATGGCTACACCTTC.

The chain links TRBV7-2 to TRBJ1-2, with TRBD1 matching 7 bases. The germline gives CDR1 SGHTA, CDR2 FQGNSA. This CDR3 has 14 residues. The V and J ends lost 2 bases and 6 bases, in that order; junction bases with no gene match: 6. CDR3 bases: TGTGCCAGCAGCTTATTCCCACAGGGGAATGGCTACACCTTC. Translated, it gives CASSLFPQGNGYTF.

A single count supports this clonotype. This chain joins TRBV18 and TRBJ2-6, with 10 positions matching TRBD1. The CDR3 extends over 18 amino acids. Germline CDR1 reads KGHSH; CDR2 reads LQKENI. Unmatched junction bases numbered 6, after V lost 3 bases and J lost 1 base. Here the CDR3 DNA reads TGTGCCAGCTCACCCCGACAGGGGGCCAAATCTGGGGCCAACGTCCTGACTTTC. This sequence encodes CASSPRQGAKSGANVLTF.

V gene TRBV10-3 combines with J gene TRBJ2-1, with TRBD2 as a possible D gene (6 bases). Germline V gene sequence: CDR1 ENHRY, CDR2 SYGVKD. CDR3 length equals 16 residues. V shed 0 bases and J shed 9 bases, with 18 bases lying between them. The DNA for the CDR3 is TGTGCCATCAGTGAGTCGTTTTCCGGGGGATCGGGTGAGCAGTTCTTC. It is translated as CAISESFSGGSGEQFF.

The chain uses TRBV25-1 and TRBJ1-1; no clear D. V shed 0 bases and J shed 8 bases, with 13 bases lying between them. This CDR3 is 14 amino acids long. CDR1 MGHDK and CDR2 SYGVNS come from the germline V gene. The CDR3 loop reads CASSEYRPGSEAFF. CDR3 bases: TGTGCCAGCAGTGAATATCGACCGGGATCCGAAGCTTTCTTT.

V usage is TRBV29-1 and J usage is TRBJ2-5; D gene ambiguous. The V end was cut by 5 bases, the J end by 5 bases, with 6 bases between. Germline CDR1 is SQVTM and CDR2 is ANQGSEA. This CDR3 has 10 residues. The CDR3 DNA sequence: TGCAGCGTTTGGATGGAGACCCAGTACTTC. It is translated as CSVWMETQYF.

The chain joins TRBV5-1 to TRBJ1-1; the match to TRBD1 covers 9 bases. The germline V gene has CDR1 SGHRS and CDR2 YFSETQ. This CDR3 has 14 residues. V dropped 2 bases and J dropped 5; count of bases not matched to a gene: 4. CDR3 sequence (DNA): TGCGCCAGCAGCTTACAGGGGGCATGGACTGAAGCTTTCTTT. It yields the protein CASSLQGAWTEAFF.

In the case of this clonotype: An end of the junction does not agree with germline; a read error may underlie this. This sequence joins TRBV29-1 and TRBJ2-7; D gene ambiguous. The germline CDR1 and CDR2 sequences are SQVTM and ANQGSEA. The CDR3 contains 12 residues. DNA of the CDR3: TGCAGCGTTGAGGGCACCTCCTACGGGCAGTACTTC. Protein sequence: CSVEGTSYGQYF.

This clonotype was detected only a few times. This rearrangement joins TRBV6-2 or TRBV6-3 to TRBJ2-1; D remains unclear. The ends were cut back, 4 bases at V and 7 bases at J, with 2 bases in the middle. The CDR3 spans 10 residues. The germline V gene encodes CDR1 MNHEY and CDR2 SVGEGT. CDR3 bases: TGTGCCAGCAGTTCGAATGAGCAGTTCTTC. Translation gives CASSSNEQFF.

The CDR3 is CASSARTGDYNEQFF. The DNA for the CDR3 is TGTGCCAGCAGCGCCCGGACAGGGGACTACAATGAGCAGTTCTTC. The chain is built from TRBV7-8 and TRBJ2-1; TRBD1 aligns across 9 bases. In germline, CDR1 is SGHVS, CDR2 FQNEAQ. The CDR3 covers 15 residues. V trimming: 5 bases; J trimming: 3 bases; junction bases outside the gene matches: 5.

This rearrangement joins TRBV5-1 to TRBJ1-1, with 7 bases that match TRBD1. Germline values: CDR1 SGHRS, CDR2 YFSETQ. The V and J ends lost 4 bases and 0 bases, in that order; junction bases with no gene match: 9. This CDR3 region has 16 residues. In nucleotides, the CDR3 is TGCGCCAGCAGCCAAGACAGGGCTACTTTGAACACTGAAGCTTTCTTT. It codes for CASSQDRATLNTEAFF. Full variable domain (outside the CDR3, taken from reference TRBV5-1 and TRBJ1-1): KAGVTQTPRYLIKTRGQQVTLSCSPISGHRSVSWYQQTPGQGLQFLFEYFSETQRNKGNFPGRFSGRQFSNSRSEMNVSTLELGDSALYLCASSQDRATLNTEAFFGQGTRLTVV.

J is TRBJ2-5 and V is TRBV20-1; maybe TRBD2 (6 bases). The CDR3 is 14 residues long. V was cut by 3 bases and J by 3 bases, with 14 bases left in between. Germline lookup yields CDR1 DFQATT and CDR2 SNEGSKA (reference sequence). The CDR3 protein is CSARRATSKETQYF. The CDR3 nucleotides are TGCAGTGCTAGGAGGGCGACTAGTAAAGAGACCCAGTACTTC.

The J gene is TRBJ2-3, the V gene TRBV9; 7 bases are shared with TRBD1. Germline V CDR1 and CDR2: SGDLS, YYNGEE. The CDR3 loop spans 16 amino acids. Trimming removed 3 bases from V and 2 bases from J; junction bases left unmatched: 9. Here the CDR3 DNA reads TGTGCCAGCAGCGCACGAGAGGGGGCAGACACAGATACGCAGTATTTT. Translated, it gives CASSAREGADTDTQYF.

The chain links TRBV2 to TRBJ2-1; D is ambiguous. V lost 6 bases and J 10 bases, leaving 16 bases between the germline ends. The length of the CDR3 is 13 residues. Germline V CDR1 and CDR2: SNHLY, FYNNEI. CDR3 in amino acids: CASSPRLLGEQFF. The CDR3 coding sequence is TGTGCCAGCAGCCCCCGACTCCTTGGGGAGCAGTTCTTC.

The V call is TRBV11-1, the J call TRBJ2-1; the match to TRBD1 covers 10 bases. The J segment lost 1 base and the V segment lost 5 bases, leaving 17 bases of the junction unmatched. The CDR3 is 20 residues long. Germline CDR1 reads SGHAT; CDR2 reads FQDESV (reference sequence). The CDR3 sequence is CASSAVRDRGHPGSYNEQFF. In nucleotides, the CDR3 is TGTGCCAGCAGCGCAGTTCGGGACAGGGGCCACCCGGGGTCCTACAATGAGCAGTTCTTC.

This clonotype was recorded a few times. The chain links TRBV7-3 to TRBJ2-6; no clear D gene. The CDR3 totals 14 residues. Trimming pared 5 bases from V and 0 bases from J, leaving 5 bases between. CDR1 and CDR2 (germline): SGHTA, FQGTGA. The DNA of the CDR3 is TGTGCCAGCAGCCAGGCCTCTGGGGCCAACGTCCTGACTTTC. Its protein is CASSQASGANVLTF.

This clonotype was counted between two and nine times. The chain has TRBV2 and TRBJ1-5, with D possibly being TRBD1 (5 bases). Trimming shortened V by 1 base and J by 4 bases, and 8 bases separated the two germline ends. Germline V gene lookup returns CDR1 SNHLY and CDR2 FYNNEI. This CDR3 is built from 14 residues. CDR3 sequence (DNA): TGTGCCAGCAGTGAAGGGGGCGGGAATCAGCCCCAGCATTTT. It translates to CASSEGGGNQPQHF.

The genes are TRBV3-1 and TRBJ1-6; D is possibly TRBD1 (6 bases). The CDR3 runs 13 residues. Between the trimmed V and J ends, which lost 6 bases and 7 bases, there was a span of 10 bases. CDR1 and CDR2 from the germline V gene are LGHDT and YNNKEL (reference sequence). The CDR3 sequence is CASRDSENSPLHF. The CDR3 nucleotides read TGTGCCAGCAGGGACAGCGAGAATTCACCCCTCCACTTT.